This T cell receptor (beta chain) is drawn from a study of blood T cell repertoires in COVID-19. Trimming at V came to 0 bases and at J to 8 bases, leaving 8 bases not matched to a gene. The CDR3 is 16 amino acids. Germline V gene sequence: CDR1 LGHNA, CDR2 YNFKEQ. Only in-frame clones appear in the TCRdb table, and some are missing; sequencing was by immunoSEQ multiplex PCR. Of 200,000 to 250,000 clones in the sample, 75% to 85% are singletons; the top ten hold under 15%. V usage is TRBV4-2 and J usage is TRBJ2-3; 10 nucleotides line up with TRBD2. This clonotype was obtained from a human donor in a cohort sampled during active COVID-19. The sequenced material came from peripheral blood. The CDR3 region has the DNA TGTGCCAGCAGCCAAGAATCAGCGGGAGGGAGGGGTACGCAGTATTTT. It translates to CASSQESAGGRGTQYF.